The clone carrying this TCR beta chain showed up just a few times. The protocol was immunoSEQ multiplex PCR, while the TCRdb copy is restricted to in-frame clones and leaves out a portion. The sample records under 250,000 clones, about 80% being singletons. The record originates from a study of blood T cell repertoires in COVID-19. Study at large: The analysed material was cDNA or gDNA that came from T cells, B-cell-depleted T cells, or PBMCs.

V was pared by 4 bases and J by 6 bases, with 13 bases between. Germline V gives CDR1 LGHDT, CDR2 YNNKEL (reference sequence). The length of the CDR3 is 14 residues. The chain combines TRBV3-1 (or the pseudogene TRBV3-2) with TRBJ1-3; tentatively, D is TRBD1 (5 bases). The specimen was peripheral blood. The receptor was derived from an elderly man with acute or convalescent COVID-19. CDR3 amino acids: CASSLRQSQNTIYF. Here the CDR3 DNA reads TGTGCCAGCAGCCTACGACAGAGCCAAAACACCATATATTTT.